The source of this T cell receptor (beta chain) is a study of post-analysis software for immune sequencing data. There are 14 residues in the CDR3. The germline gives CDR1 MGHRA, CDR2 YSYEKL. With 5 bases removed from V and 11 bases from J, the gap between germline ends came to 21 bases. The TCR beta cDNA libraries contained unique molecular identifiers. Starting from roughly 1.1 to 9.2 million T cells, the study yielded about 540,000 cDNA molecules. MiXCR, applied by TCRdb to the PCR reads, yields one record per CDR3 protein. The sample has hundreds of thousands of distinct CDR3 sequences, 25% to 30% seen once. Note on this clonotype: No antigen is known for it.

Study-level points and caveats: With TRBV5-6, TRBV5-1 and TRBV20-1 included, several TRBV segments were more frequent in patients than in controls. When compared against controls, multiple sclerosis patients showed significantly lower normalized Chao1 diversity.

This sequence was found in a girl between 10 and 17 years old with multiple sclerosis. This chain connects TRBV4-1 to TRBJ1-1; D might be TRBD1 (5 bases). Input material: blood. CDR3 in DNA: TGCGCCAGCAGCAACGGCTCGGGGGGGAAGCGGGCTTTCTTT. It encodes CASSNGSGGKRAFF.